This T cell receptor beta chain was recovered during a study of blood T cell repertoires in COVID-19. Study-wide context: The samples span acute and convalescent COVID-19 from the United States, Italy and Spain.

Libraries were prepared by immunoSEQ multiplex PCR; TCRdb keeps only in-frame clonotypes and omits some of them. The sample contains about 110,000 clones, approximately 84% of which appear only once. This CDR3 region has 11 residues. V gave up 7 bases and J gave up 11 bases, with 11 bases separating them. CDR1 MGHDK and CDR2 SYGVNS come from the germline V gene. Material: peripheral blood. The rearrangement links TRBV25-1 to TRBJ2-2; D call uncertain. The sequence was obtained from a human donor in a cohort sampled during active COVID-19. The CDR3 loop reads CASTNLGELFF. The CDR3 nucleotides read TGTGCCAGCACCAACCTCGGTGAGCTGTTTTTT. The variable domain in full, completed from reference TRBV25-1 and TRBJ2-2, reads EADIYQTPRYLVIGTGKKITLECSQTMGHDKMYWYQQDPGMELHLIHYSYGVNSTEKGDLSSESTVSRIRTEHFPLTLESARPSHTSQYLCASTNLGELFFGEGSRLTVL.